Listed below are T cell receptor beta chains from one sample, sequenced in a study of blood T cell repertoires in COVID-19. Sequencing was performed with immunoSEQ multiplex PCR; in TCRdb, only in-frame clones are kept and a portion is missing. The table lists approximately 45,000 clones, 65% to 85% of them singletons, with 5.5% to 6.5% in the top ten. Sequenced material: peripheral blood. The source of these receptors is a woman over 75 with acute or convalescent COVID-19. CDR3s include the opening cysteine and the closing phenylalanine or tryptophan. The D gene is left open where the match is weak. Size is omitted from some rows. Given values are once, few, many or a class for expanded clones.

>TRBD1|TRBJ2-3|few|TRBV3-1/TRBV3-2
TGTGCCAGCAGCCCACTCGGGACAGGCCGCACAGATACGCAGTATTTT
CASSPLGTGRTDTQYF
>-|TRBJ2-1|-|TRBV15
TGTGCCACCAGCAGAGGAGCAGGGTGGAGCTCCTACAATGAGCAGTTCTTC
CATSRGAGWSSYNEQFF
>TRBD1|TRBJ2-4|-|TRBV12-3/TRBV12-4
TGTGCCAGCACTCAGGGGGTCGGGAACATTCAGTACTTC
CASTQGVGNIQYF
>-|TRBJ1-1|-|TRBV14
TGTGCCAGCAGCCAAGAAAGACAGTACACTGAAGCTTTCTTT
CASSQERQYTEAFF
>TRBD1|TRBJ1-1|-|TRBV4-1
TGCGCCAGCAGCCAGACACCGGGACAGGGCGCTGAAGCTTTCTTT
CASSQTPGQGAEAFF
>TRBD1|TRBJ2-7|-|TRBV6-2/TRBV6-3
TGTGCCAGCAGTAAGCAGGACAGGGGTTACGAGCAGTACTTC
CASSKQDRGYEQYF
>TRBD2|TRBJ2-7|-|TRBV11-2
TGTGCCAGCAGCTCCCTCGGTCTAGCGGGAGCCCTCTCCTACGAGCAGTACTTC
CASSSLGLAGALSYEQYF
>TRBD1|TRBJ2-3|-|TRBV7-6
TGTGCCAGCAGCTTGCGACAGGGGGGACCAGATACGCAGTATTTT
CASSLRQGGPDTQYF
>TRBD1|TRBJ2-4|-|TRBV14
TGTGCCAGCAGCCAAGAAACAGGGGGTAGCATTCAGTACTTC
CASSQETGGSIQYF
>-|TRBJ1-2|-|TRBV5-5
TGTGCCAGCAGCTTGGGCGTCGGTGCGAACTATGGCTACACCTTC
CASSLGVGANYGYTF
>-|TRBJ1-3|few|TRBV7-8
TGTGCCAGCAGCTTAGCTTTCCTAATTTCTGGAAACACCATATATTTT
CASSLAFLISGNTIYF
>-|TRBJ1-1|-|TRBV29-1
TGCAGCGTTGGACAAATGAACACTGAAGCTTTCTTT
CSVGQMNTEAFF
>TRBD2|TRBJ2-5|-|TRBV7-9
TGTGCCAGCAGCTTTCCCGGACTAGCAAACGAGACCCAGTACTTC
CASSFPGLANETQYF
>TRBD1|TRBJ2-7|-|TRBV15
TGTGCCACCAGCCCCCGGACAGGCCCCTATTACGAGCAGTACTTC
CATSPRTGPYYEQYF
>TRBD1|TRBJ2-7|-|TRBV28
TGTGCCAGCAGGGGACAGGGACGATCGAGAGAGCAGTACTTC
CASRGQGRSREQYF